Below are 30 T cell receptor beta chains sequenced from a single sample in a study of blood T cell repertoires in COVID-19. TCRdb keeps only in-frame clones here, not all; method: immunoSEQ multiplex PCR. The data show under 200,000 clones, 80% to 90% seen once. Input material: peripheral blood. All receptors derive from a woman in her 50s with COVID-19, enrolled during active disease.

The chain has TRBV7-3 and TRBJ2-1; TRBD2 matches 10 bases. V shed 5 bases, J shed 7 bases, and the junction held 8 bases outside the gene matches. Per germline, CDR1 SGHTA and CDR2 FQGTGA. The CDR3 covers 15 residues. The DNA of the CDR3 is TGTGCCAGCAGCGCAGCGGGGGGGCCTGGGAATGAGCAGTTCTTC. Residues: CASSAAGGPGNEQFF.

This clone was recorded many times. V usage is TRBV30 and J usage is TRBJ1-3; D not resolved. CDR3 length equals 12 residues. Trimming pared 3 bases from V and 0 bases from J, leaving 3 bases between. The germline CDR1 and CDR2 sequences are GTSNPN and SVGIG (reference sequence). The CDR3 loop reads CAWRHSGNTIYF. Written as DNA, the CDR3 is TGTGCCTGGAGACACTCTGGAAACACCATATATTTT.

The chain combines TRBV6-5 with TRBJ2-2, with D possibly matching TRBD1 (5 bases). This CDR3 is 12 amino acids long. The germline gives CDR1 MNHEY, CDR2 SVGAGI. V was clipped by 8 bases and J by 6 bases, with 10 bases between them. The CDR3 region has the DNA TGTGCCAGCCTTAGGGGTTCCGGGGAGCTGTTTTTT. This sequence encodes CASLRGSGELFF.

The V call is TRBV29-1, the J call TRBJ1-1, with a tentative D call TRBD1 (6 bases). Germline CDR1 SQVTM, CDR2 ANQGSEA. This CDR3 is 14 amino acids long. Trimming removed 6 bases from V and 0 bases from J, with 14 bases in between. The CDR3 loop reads CSVRRTDMNTEAFF. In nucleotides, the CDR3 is TGCAGCGTGAGGAGGACAGACATGAACACTGAAGCTTTCTTT.

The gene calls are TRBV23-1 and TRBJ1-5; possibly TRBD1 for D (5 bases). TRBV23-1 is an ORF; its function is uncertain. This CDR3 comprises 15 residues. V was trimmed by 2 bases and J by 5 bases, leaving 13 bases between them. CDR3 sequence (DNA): TGCGCCAGCAGTCAACCGGGACTTTTCCATCAGCCCCAGCATTTT. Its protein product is CASSQPGLFHQPQHF.

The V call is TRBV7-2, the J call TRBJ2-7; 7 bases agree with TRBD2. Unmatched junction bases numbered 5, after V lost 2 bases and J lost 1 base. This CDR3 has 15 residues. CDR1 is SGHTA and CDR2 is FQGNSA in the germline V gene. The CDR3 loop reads CASSLTGEGSYEQYF. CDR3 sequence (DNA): TGTGCCAGCAGCTTAACGGGGGAGGGATCCTACGAGCAGTACTTC.

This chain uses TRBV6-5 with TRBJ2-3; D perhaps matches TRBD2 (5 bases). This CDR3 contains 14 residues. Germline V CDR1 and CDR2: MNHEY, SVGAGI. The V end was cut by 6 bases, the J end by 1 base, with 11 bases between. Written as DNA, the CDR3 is TGTGCCAGCAGGACTACAGTAGGCACAGATACGCAGTATTTT. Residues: CASRTTVGTDTQYF.

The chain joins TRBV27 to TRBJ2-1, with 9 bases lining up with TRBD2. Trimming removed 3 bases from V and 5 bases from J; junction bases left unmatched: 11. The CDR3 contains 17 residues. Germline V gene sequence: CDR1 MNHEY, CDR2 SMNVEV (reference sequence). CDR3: CASSFAGGGGGHNEQFF. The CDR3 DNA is TGTGCCAGCAGTTTTGCGGGGGGCGGGGGGGGACACAATGAGCAGTTCTTC.

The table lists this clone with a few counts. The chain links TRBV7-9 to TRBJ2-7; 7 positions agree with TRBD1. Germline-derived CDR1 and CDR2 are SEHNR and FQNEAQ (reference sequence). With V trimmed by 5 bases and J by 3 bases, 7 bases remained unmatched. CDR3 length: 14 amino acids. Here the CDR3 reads CASSPPAGGYEQYF. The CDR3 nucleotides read TGTGCCAGCAGCCCGCCGGCAGGGGGCTACGAGCAGTACTTC.

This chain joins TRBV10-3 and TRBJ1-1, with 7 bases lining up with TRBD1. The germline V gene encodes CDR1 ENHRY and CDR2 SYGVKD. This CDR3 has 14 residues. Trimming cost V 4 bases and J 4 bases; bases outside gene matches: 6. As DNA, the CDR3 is TGTGCCATCAGTGTCGACAGGGTTGGCACTGAAGCTTTCTTT. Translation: CAISVDRVGTEAFF.

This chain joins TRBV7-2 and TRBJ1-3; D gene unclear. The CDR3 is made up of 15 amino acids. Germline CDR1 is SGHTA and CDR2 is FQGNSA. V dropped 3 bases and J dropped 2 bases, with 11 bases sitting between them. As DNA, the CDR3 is TGTGCCAGCAGCTTTTCATGGTCAGCTGGAAACACCATATATTTT. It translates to CASSFSWSAGNTIYF.

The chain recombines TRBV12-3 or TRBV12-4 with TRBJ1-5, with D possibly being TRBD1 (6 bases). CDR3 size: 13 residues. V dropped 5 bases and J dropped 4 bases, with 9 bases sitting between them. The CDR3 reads CASSRDTNQPQHF. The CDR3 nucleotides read TGTGCCAGCAGTCGGGACACAAATCAGCCCCAGCATTTT.

The DNA of the CDR3 is TGTGCCAGCAGGCGGGGCTTCTCCTACGAGCAGTACTTC. It yields the protein CASRRGFSYEQYF. V gene TRBV12-3 or TRBV12-4 combines with J gene TRBJ2-7, with D possibly matching TRBD2 (6 bases). V was cut by 6 bases and J by 0 bases, with 9 bases left in between. The CDR3 is 13 residues long.

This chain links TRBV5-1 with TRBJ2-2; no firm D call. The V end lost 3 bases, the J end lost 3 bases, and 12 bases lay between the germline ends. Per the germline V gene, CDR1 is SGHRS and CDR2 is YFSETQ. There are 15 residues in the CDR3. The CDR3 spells CASSSTTPYTGELFF. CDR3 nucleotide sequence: TGCGCCAGCAGCTCAACGACACCTTACACCGGGGAGCTGTTTTTT.

CDR3 sequence reads: CASSFSVGGSGETQYF. DNA of the CDR3: TGTGCCAGCAGCTTCTCTGTGGGGGGTTCAGGAGAGACCCAGTACTTC. The gene calls are TRBV11-3 and TRBJ2-5; weak D call: TRBD2 (6 bases). The CDR3 loop spans 16 amino acids. The V gene lost 3 bases and the J gene lost 4 bases, with 18 bases spanning the gap. CDR1 and CDR2 from the germline V gene are SGHNT and YENEEA. Filled out from reference TRBV11-3 and TRBJ2-5, the complete variable domain reads EAGVVQSPRYKIIEKKQPVAFWCNPISGHNTLYWYLQNLGQGPELLIRYENEEAVDDSQLPKDRFSAERLKGVDSTLKIQPAELGDSAVYLCASSFSVGGSGETQYFGPGTRLLVL.

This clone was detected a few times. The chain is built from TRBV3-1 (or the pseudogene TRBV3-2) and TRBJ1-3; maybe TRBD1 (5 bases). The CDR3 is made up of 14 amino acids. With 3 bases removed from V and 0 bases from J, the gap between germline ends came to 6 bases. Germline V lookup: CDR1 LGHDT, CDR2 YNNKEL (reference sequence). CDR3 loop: CASSQGGSGNTIYF. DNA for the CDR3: TGTGCCAGCAGCCAGGGGGGCTCTGGAAACACCATATATTTT.

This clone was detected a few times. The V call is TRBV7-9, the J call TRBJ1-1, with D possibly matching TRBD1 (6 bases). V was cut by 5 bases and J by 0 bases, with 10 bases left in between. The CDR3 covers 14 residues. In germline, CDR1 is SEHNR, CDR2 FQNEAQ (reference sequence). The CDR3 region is CASSPRTVNTEAFF. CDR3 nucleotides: TGTGCCAGCAGCCCGAGGACAGTGAACACTGAAGCTTTCTTT.

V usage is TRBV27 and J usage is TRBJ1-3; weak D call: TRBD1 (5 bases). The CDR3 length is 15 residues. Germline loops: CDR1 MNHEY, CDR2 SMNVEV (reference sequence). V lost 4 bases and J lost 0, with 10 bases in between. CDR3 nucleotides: TGTGCCAGCAGTTCCCAGGGTATCTCTGGAAACACCATATATTTT. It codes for CASSSQGISGNTIYF.

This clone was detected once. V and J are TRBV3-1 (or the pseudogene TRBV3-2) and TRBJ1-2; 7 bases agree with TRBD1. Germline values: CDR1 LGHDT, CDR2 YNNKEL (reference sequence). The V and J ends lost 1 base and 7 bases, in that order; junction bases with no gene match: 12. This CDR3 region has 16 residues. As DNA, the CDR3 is TGTGCCAGCAGCCAAGGCACCGGGACAGCAAGGGGTGGCTACACCTTC. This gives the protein CASSQGTGTARGGYTF.

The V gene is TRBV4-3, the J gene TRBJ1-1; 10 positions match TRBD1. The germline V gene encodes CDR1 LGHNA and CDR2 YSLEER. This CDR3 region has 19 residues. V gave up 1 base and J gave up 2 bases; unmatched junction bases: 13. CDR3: CASSQGAYRDRGVNTEAFF. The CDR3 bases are TGCGCCAGCAGCCAAGGGGCTTACCGGGACAGGGGAGTAAACACTGAAGCTTTCTTT.

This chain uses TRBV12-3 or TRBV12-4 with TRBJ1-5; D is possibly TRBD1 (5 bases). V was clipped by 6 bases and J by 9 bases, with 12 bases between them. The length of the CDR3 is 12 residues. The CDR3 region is CASSLMGGPQHF. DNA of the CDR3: TGTGCCAGCAGCTTAATGGGGGGGCCCCAGCATTTT.

This chain's CDR3 is CASSPDLTTPGADIQYF. For the CDR3, the DNA is TGTGCCAGCAGCCCCGACTTGACTACACCGGGAGCGGACATTCAGTACTTC. The V gene is TRBV3-1 (or the pseudogene TRBV3-2), the J gene TRBJ2-4; a weak D match, TRBD2 (6 bases). Germline lookup yields CDR1 LGHDT and CDR2 YNNKEL (reference sequence). The CDR3 consists of 17 residues. Trimming shortened V by 4 bases and J by 8 bases, and 24 bases separated the two germline ends.

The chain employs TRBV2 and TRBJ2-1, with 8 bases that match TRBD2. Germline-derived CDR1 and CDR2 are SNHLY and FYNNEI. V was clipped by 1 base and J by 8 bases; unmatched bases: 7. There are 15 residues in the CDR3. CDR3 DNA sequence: TGTGCCAGCAGTGAAGGGGTAGCGGGGTCGGATGAGCAGTTCTTC. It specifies CASSEGVAGSDEQFF. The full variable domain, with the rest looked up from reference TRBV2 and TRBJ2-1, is EPEVTQTPSHQVTQMGQEVILRCVPISNHLYFYWYRQILGQKVEFLVSFYNNEISEKSEIFDDQFSVERPDGSNFTLKIRSTKLEDSAMYFCASSEGVAGSDEQFFGPGTRLTVL.

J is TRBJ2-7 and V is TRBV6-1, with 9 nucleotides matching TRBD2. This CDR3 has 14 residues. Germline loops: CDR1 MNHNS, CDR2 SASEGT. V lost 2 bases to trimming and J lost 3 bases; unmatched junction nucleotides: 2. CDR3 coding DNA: TGTGCCAGCAGTGAATGGCGGGGGGGCTACGAGCAGTACTTC. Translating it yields CASSEWRGGYEQYF.

DNA of the CDR3: TGTGCCAGTAGCACCACCCGGGGGACAGTGGAGACCCAGTACTTC. Its protein is CASSTTRGTVETQYF. The J gene is TRBJ2-5, the V gene TRBV19; D perhaps matches TRBD1 (7 bases). This CDR3 spans 15 amino acids. The ends were cut back, 6 bases at V and 5 bases at J, with 19 bases in the middle. Germline values: CDR1 LNHDA, CDR2 SQIVND (reference sequence). Full variable domain (rest looked up from reference TRBV19 and TRBJ2-5): DGGITQSPKYLFRKEGQNVTLSCEQNLNHDAMYWYRQDPGQGLRLIYYSQIVNDFQKGDIAEGYSVSREKKESFPLTVTSAQKNPTAFYLCASSTTRGTVETQYFGPGTRLLVL.

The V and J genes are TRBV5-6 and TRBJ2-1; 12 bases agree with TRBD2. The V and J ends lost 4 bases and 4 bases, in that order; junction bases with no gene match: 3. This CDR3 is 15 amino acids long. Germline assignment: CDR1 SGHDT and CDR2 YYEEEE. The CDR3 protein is CASSIGLAGYNEQFF. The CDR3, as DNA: TGTGCCAGCAGCATAGGACTAGCGGGATACAATGAGCAGTTCTTC.

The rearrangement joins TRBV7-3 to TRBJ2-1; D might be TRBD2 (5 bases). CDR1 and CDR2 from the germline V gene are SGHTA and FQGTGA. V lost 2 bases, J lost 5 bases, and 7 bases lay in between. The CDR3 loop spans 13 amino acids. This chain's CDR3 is CASSLSGDNEQFF. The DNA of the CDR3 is TGTGCCAGCAGCTTATCCGGGGACAATGAGCAGTTCTTC.

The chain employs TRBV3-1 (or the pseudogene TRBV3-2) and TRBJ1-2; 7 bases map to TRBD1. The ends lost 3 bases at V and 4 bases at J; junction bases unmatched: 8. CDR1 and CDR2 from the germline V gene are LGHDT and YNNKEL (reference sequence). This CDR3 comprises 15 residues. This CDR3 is CASSHLDREGYGYTF. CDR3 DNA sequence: TGTGCCAGCAGCCACCTCGACAGGGAAGGCTATGGCTACACCTTC.

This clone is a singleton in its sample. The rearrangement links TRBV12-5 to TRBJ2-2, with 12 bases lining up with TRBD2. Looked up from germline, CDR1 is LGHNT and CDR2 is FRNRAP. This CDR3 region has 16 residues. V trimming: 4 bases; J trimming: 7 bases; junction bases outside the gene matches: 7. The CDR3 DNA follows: TGTGCTAGTGGTTCCAGGACTAGCGGGGACGTCGGGGAGCTGTTTTTT. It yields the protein CASGSRTSGDVGELFF.

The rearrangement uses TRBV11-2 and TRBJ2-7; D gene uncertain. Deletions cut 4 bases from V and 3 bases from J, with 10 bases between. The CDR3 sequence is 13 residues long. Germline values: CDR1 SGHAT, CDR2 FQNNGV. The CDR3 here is CASSSPTGYEQYF. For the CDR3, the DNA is TGTGCCAGCAGCTCCCCGACGGGCTACGAGCAGTACTTC.